This T cell receptor beta chain was sequenced during a study of early T cells in non-severe SARS-CoV-2 infection (dated by TCRdb to the early 2020s). About the investigation overall: Because TCR sequencing was done on bulk RNA from unsorted whole blood, the alpha and beta chains could not be paired.

The full study reports these points: VDJdb matching was skewed toward anti-spike CD8 responses and likely underestimated virus-specific expansions, missing private and CD4 specificities.

A case-control design nested within a healthcare worker cohort in London, UK, was used, with weekly nasopharyngeal swab PCR tests and blood sampling performed. Between 23 and 31 March 2020, the week of the UK lockdown, healthcare workers were enrolled and then followed up weekly for as long as 16 weeks. Library method: 5' RACE. Instrument used: NextSeq 500. The TCR library protocol attached unique molecular identifiers to individual cDNA molecules to correct for sequencing error and PCR bias. Sequencing covered both TCR alpha and beta chains, and within each sample the abundances of alpha and beta sequences were tightly co-correlated. The study's processing was this. Decombinator V4 was used to annotate TCR sequences for V gene, J gene and CDR3. TCRs were defined as expanded if a significant change between any two time points was detected under a Poisson model with p below 0.0001. TCR abundances were normalised to the total number of TCRs sequenced per sample and expressed as counts per million. MAIT TCRs were defined by TRAV1-2 paired with TRAJ12, TRAJ20 or TRAJ33, and iNKT TCRs by TRAV10 paired with TRAJ18. A search of VDJdb, accessed on 1 November 2021, was run for TCRs annotated to CMV, EBV and SARS-CoV-2, with TCRs annotated for multiple antigens excluded. TCRdb reran the public reads through fastp at Q25 and MiXCR, keeping productive beta chains. Identical CDR3 proteins give one entry, which carries the most common genes and DNA. TCRdb's processing, not the authors' own work, is the source of the V and J calls. Recorded for this sample are tens of thousands of distinct CDR3 sequences; 7.9% of them occurred a single time. 9.5% to 15% of the sample rests with the top ten.

For CDR1 and CDR2, the germline V gene (reference sequence) lists DFQATT and SNEGSKA. The cysteine opens and the phenylalanine closes a CDR3 of 16 amino acids. Only CDR3 DNA is held: 48 bases, read in frame from base 1. Germline trimming amounts to 0 bases on V and 5 bases on J, with 12 as the count of junction bases outside the gene matches. Concerning this clonotype itself: Its antigen has not been determined. Nothing much larger sits one base from this clone, and base qualities are not available.

The chain links TRBV20-1 with TRBJ2-5; 7 bases in the junction line up with TRBD2. The TCR was taken from an adult who was a healthcare worker with PCR-confirmed SARS-CoV-2 infection or an uninfected control (not recorded which). The sample consisted of whole blood, taken at baseline. The DNA sequence is TGCAGTGCTAGAGATCCCAAGACTAGCCCACCGGAGACCCAGTACTTC. Its protein is CSARDPKTSPPETQYF.